The 13 T cell receptor beta chains in this list originate from one sample, sequenced in a study of Ad26.COV2.S vaccination and SARS-CoV-2 variants. Sequencing was performed with immunoSEQ multiplex PCR; in TCRdb, only in-frame clones are kept and a portion is missing. The sample shows approximately 410,000 clones, around 92% of them seen only once. Indicated treatment: around 19 received Ad26.COV2.S at low or high dose, single or two shots; about 5 received placebo; per-sample allocation not given. Specimen acquisition occurred on day 63 following the initial vaccine or placebo injection. The input for sequencing was peripheral blood, taken in a trial of Ad26.COV2.S vaccine versus placebo. These TCRs come from a person between 18 and 59 years old who received the Ad26.COV2.S COVID-19 vaccine or a placebo.

This clone is a singleton in its sample. The chain carries TRBV7-2 and TRBJ1-2; possible D gene TRBD1, 5 bases. V was clipped by 1 base and J by 4 bases, with 13 bases between them. The CDR3 is 15 residues long. Germline assignment: CDR1 SGHTA and CDR2 FQGNSA. The CDR3 nucleotides are TGTGCCAGCAGCTTAGGGCGTGGGGGGGGCTATGGCTACACCTTC. Translation gives CASSLGRGGGYGYTF.

In DNA form, the CDR3 reads TGTGCCAGCAGTGAAGTATTGAGGGGGTCCGGGGAGCTGTTTTTT. Translation gives CASSEVLRGSGELFF. This rearrangement joins TRBV2 to TRBJ2-2; D might be TRBD1 (6 bases). This CDR3 is built from 15 residues. Trimming cost V 1 base and J 6 bases, with 12 bases left between them. Germline CDR1 and CDR2: SNHLY and FYNNEI.

This rearrangement joins TRBV3-1 (or the pseudogene TRBV3-2) to TRBJ2-7; D remains unclear. This CDR3 comprises 12 residues. Germline V gene lookup returns CDR1 LGHDT and CDR2 YNNKEL (reference sequence). The germline V and J ends were trimmed by 4 bases and 3 bases, with 7 bases remaining between them. The CDR3 here is CASSPSNYEQYF. The CDR3 DNA sequence: TGTGCCAGCAGCCCCTCCAACTACGAGCAGTACTTC.

The rearrangement uses TRBV5-6 and TRBJ1-1; D remains ambiguous. Germline CDR1 reads SGHDT; CDR2 reads YYEEEE. The length of the CDR3 is 13 residues. Trimming cost V 3 bases and J 6 bases, with 12 bases left between them. The CDR3 region is CASSSNWKPEAFF. For the CDR3, the DNA is TGTGCCAGCAGCTCAAATTGGAAACCTGAAGCTTTCTTT.

CDR3: CASSSRQGIETQYF. In nucleotides, the CDR3 is TGTGCCAGCAGTTCGAGACAGGGGATCGAGACCCAGTACTTC. V and J are TRBV27 and TRBJ2-5; TRBD1 matches at 8 bases. Germline V gene lookup returns CDR1 MNHEY and CDR2 SMNVEV (reference sequence). This CDR3 comprises 14 residues. Unmatched junction bases numbered 6, after V lost 4 bases and J lost 5 bases.

The chain employs TRBV3-1 (or the pseudogene TRBV3-2) and TRBJ1-2, with D unresolved. Germline V lookup: CDR1 LGHDT, CDR2 YNNKEL (reference sequence). The CDR3 consists of 13 residues. V was clipped by 1 base and J by 5 bases, with 8 bases between them. The DNA of the CDR3 is TGTGCCAGCAGCCAAGTGGAAAATTATGGCTACACCTTC. Its translation is CASSQVENYGYTF.

The chain uses TRBV12-5 and TRBJ1-2; D is possibly TRBD1 (5 bases). The CDR3 is 14 residues long. CDR1 and CDR2 (germline): LGHNT, FRNRAP. V shed 6 bases and J shed 3 bases, with 14 bases lying between them. Written as DNA, the CDR3 is TGTGCTAGTGGGCGCAGTGGGGGGGACTATGGCTACACCTTC. Translating it yields CASGRSGGDYGYTF. Supplemented by reference TRBV12-5 and TRBJ1-2, the full variable domain reads DARVTQTPRHKVTEMGQEVTMRCQPILGHNTVFWYRQTMMQGLELLAYFRNRAPLDDSGMPKDRFSAEMPDATLATLKIQPSEPRDSAVYFCASGRSGGDYGYTFGSGTRLTVV.

Only one count was recorded for this clone. V gene TRBV3-1 (or the pseudogene TRBV3-2) combines with J gene TRBJ2-7; no clear D gene. Germline-derived CDR1 and CDR2 are LGHDT and YNNKEL (reference sequence). Trimming left V 3 bases short and J 2 bases short, with 11 bases between. The CDR3 loop spans 14 amino acids. The CDR3 is CASSQFPGPYEQYF. For the CDR3, the DNA is TGTGCCAGCAGCCAGTTCCCGGGTCCCTACGAGCAGTACTTC.

This chain links TRBV5-8 with TRBJ2-3; possible D gene TRBD2, 5 bases. Germline assignment: CDR1 SGHTS and CDR2 YDEGEE. The CDR3 is 17 amino acids. V was shortened by 4 bases and J by 6 bases, with 24 bases between the two germline ends. The CDR3 DNA reads as TGTGCCAGCAGCCTCCCGACCTCGCGGGCTCTGGTCGATACGCAGTATTTT. It translates to CASSLPTSRALVDTQYF.

The rearrangement joins TRBV28 to TRBJ2-7; D not resolved. CDR3 size: 15 residues. Germline lookup yields CDR1 MDHEN and CDR2 SYDVKM. V dropped 4 bases and J dropped 3 bases, with 16 bases sitting between them. The CDR3: CASSSTGLGNYEQYF. The CDR3 nucleotides read TGTGCCAGCAGTTCCACGGGTCTAGGAAACTACGAGCAGTACTTC.

This clone was observed a few times. This chain uses TRBV6-1 with TRBJ2-4, with D unresolved. CDR3 length: 13 residues. Germline V gene data show CDR1 as MNHNS and CDR2 as SASEGT. Trimming cost V 2 bases and J 8 bases, with 10 bases left between them. The DNA of the CDR3 is TGTGCCAGCAGTGAAAGGCAGAGTGACATTCAGTACTTC. Its translation is CASSERQSDIQYF.

The CDR3 DNA reads TGTGCCAGCTCACGGGACGTTAATAACTATGGCTACACCTTC. Amino acid sequence: CASSRDVNNYGYTF. This chain joins TRBV18 and TRBJ1-2, with a possible D match to TRBD1 (5 bases). V lost 4 bases and J 1 base, leaving 10 bases between the germline ends. The CDR3 length is 14 residues. Germline CDR1 reads KGHSH; CDR2 reads LQKENI.

This clone was picked up one time. The chain is built from TRBV5-1 and TRBJ1-1; 7 bases map to TRBD1. Trimming removed 0 bases from V and 0 bases from J; junction bases left unmatched: 11. The CDR3 totals 18 residues. Germline V lookup: CDR1 SGHRS, CDR2 YFSETQ. CDR3 sequence reads: CASSLVAFTGALNTEAFF. The DNA for the CDR3 is TGCGCCAGCAGCTTGGTCGCTTTTACAGGGGCCCTGAACACTGAAGCTTTCTTT.